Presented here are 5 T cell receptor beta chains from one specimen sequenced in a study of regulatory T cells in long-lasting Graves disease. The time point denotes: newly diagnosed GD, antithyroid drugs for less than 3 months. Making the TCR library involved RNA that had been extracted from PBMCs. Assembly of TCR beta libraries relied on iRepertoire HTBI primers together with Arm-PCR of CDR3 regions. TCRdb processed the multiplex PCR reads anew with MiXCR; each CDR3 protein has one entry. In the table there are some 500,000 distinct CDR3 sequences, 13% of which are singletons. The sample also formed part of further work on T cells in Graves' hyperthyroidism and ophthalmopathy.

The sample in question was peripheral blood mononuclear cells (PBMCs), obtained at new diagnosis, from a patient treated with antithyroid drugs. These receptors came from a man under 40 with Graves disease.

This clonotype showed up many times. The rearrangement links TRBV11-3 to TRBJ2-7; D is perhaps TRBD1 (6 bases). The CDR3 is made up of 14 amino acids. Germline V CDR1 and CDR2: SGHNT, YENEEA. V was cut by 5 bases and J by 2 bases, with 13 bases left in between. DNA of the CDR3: TGTGCCAGCAGCCCCCCCGACAGGACCTACGAGCAGTACTTC. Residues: CASSPPDRTYEQYF.

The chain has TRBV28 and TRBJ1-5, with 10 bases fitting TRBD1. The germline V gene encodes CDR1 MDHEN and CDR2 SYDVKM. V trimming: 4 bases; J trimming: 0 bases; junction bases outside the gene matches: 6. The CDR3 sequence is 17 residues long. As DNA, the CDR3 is TGTGCCAGCAGTTCGGGACAGGGGATCCTTAGCAATCAGCCCCAGCATTTT. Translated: CASSSGQGILSNQPQHF.

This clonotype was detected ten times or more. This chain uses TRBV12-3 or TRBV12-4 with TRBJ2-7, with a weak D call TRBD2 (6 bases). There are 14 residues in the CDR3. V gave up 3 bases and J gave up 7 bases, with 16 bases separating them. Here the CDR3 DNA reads TGTGCCAGCAGTTTTTCATTGCTAGCGAGGGAGCAGTACTTC. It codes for CASSFSLLAREQYF.

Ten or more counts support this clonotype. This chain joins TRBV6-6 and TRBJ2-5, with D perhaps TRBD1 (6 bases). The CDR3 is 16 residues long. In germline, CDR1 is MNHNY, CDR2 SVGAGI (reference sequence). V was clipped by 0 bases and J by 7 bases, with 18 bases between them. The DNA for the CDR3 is TGTGCCAGCAGTTACTCGATTGGGACATCGGTAGGGACCCAGTACTTC. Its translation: CASSYSIGTSVGTQYF.

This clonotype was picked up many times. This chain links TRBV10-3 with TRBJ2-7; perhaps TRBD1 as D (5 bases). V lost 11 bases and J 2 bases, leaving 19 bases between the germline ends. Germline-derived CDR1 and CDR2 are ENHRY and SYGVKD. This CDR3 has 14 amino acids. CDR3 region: CAARSAGRTYEQYF. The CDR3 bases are TGTGCCGCCCGCTCGGCAGGGCGCACCTACGAGCAGTACTTC.